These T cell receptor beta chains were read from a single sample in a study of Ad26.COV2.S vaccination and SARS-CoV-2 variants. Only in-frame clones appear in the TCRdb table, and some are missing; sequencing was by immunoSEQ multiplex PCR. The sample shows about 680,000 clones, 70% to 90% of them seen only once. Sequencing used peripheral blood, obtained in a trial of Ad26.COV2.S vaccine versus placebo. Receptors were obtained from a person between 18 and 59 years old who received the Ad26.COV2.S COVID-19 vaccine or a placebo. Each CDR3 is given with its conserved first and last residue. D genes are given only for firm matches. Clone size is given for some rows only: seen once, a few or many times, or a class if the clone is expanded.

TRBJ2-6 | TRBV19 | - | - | CASTPGTSSGANVLTF | TGTGCCAGTACACCGGGGACCTCCTCTGGGGCCAACGTCCTGACTTTC
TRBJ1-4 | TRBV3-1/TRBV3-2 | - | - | CASSQERGERGFEKLFF | TGTGCCAGCAGCCAAGAGCGTGGTGAGAGGGGTTTTGAAAAACTGTTTTTT
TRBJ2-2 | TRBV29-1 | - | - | CSVEDRLRTGELFF | TGCAGCGTTGAAGATCGACTCAGAACCGGGGAGCTGTTTTTT
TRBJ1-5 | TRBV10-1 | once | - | CASSDMGNQPQHF | TGCGCCAGCAGTGATATGGGGAATCAGCCCCAGCATTTT
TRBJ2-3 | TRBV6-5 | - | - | CASSYRPTSTDTQYF | TGTGCCAGCAGTTACAGGCCAACTAGCACAGATACGCAGTATTTT
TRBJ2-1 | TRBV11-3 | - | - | CASSLVGTLEQFF | TGTGCCAGCAGCTTAGTCGGGACACTTGAGCAGTTCTTC
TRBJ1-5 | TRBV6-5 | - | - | CASRPEGNQPQHF | TGTGCCAGCAGGCCCGAGGGCAATCAGCCCCAGCATTTT
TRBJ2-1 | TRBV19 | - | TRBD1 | CASSERLGQGSYNEQFF | TGTGCCAGTAGCGAAAGGTTAGGACAGGGGTCCTACAATGAGCAGTTCTTC
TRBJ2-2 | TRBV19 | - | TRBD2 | CASSIGTSGSTGELFF | TGTGCCAGTAGTATTGGGACTAGCGGTTCCACCGGGGAGCTGTTTTTT
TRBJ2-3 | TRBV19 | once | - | CASSTGQGSDTQYF | TGTGCCAGTAGTACCGGACAAGGTTCTGATACGCAGTATTTT
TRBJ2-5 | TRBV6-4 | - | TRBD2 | CASSETSGSGETQYF | TGTGCCAGCAGTGAGACTAGCGGGAGTGGAGAGACCCAGTACTTC
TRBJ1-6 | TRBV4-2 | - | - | CASSQDPGVNSPLHF | TGTGCCAGCAGCCAAGATCCCGGGGTCAATTCACCCCTCCACTTT
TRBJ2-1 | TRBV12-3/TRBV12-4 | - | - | CASSPGQINEQFF | TGTGCCAGCAGCCCCGGACAGATCAATGAGCAGTTCTTC
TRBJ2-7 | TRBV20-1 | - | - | CSARLAYEQYF | TGCAGTGCTAGATTGGCCTACGAGCAGTACTTC
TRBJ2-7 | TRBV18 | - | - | CASSPGTSYEQYF | TGTGCCAGCTCACCAGGCACATCCTACGAGCAGTACTTC
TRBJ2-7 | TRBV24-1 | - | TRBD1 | CATSADRGPYEQYF | TGTGCCACCAGTGCGGACAGGGGGCCGTACGAGCAGTACTTC
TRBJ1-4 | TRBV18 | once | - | CASSPSSRGDEKLFF | TGTGCCAGCTCACCATCGTCCAGAGGTGATGAAAAACTGTTTTTT
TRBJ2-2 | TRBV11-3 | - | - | CASSPGLLNTGELFF | TGTGCCAGCAGCCCCGGACTGTTGAACACCGGGGAGCTGTTTTTT
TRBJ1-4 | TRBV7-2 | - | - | CASSLQAWTTNEKLFF | TGTGCCAGCAGCTTACAGGCATGGACAACTAATGAAAAACTGTTTTTT
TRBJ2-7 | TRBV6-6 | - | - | CASSQGGGKEYEQYF | TGTGCCAGCAGCCAGGGGGGGGGTAAGGAGTACGAGCAGTACTTC
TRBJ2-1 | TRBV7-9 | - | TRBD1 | CASSPGDRGSYNEQFF | TGTGCCAGCAGCCCCGGCGACAGGGGATCCTACAATGAGCAGTTCTTC
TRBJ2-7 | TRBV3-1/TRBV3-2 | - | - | CASSSPPGDYEQYF | TGTGCCAGCAGCTCCCCGCCAGGGGATTACGAGCAGTACTTC
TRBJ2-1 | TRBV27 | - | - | CASAGNNEQFF | TGTGCCAGCGCTGGGAACAATGAGCAGTTCTTC
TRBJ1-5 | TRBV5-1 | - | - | CASSLGGNSNQPQHF | TGCGCCAGCAGCTTGGGGGGAAATAGCAATCAGCCCCAGCATTTT
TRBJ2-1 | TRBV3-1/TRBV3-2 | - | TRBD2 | CASSQGSSGSGEQFF | TGTGCCAGCAGCCAAGGTTCTAGCGGGAGCGGTGAGCAGTTCTTC
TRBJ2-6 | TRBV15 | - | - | CATSLSGGSGANVLTF | TGTGCCACCAGCCTTTCGGGTGGTTCTGGGGCCAACGTCCTGACTTTC